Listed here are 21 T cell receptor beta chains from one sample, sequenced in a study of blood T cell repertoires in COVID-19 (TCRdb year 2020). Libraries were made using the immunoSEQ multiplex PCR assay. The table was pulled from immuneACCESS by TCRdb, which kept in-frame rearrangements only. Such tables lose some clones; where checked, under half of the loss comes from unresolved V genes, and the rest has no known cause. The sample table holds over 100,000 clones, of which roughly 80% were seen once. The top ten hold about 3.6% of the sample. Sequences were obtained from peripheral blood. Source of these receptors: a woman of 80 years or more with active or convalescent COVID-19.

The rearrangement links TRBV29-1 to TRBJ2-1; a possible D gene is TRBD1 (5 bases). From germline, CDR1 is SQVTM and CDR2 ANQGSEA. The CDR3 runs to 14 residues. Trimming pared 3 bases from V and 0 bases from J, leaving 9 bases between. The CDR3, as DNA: TGCAGCGTTGATCAGGGCATCTCCTACAATGAGCAGTTCTTC. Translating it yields CSVDQGISYNEQFF.

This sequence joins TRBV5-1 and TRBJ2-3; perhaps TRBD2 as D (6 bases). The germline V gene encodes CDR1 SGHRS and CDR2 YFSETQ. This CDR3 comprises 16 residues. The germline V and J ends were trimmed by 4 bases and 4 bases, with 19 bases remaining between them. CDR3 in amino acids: CASSLSTSIFPDTQYF. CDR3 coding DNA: TGCGCCAGCAGCCTCTCGACTAGTATATTCCCAGATACGCAGTATTTT.

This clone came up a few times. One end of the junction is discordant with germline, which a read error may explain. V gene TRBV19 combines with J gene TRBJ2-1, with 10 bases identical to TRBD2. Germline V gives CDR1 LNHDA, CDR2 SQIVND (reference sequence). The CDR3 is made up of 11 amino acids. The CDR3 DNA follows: TGTGCCAGTAGTCTAGCGGGAGCTTCAGTCTTC. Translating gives CASSLAGASVF.

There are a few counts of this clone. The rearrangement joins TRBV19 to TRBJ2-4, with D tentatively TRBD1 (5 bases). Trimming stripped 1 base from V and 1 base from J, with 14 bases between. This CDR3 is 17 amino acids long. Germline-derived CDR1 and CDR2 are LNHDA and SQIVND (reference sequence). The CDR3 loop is CASSIGSGKGAKNIQYF. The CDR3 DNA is TGTGCCAGTAGTATAGGCTCAGGGAAGGGGGCCAAAAACATTCAGTACTTC. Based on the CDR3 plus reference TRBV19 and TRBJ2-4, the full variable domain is DGGITQSPKYLFRKEGQNVTLSCEQNLNHDAMYWYRQDPGQGLRLIYYSQIVNDFQKGDIAEGYSVSREKKESFPLTVTSAQKNPTAFYLCASSIGSGKGAKNIQYFGAGTRLSVL.

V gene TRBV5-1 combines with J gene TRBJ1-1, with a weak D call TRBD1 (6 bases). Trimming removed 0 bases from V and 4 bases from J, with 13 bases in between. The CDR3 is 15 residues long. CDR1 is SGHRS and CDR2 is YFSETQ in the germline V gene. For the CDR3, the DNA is TGCGCCAGCAGCTTGGCACAGGGAGTTGGCACTGAAGCTTTCTTT. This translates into CASSLAQGVGTEAFF. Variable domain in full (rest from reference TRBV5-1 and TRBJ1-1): KAGVTQTPRYLIKTRGQQVTLSCSPISGHRSVSWYQQTPGQGLQFLFEYFSETQRNKGNFPGRFSGRQFSNSRSEMNVSTLELGDSALYLCASSLAQGVGTEAFFGQGTRLTVV.

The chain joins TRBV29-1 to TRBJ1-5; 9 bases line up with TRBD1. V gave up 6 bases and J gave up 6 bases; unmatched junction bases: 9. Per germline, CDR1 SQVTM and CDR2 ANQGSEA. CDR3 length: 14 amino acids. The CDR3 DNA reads TGCAGCGTATCTACAGGGGGCGCGGGTCAGCCCCAGCATTTT. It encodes CSVSTGGAGQPQHF.

The CDR3 DNA follows: TGTGCCAGCAGCTTTCACCCGGGACAGGGAAGGACCGGGGAGCTGTTTTTT. It codes for CASSFHPGQGRTGELFF. The chain has TRBV7-2 and TRBJ2-2, with 9 nucleotides matching TRBD1. V dropped 3 bases and J dropped 5; count of bases not matched to a gene: 10. CDR1 and CDR2 (germline): SGHTA, FQGNSA. The CDR3 runs to 17 residues.

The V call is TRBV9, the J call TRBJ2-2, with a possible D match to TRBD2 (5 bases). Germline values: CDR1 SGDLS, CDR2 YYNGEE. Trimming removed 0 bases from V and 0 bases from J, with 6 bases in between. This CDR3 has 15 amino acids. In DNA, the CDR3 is TGTGCCAGCAGCGTAGGGACTGCGAACACCGGGGAGCTGTTTTTT. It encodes CASSVGTANTGELFF. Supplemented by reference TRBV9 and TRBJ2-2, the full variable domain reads DSGVTQTPKHLITATGQRVTLRCSPRSGDLSVYWYQQSLDQGLQFLIQYYNGEERAKGNILERFSAQQFPDLHSELNLSSLELGDSALYFCASSVGTANTGELFFGEGSRLTVL.

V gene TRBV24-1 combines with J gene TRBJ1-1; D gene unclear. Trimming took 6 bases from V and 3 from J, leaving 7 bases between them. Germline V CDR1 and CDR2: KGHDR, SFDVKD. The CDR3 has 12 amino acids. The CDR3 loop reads CATSRSHTEAFF. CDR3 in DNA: TGTGCCACCAGTCGGAGTCACACTGAAGCTTTCTTT.

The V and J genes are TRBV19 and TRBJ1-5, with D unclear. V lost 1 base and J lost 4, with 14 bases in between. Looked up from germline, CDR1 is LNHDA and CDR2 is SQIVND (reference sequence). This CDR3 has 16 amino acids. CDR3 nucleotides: TGTGCCAGTAGTATAGTCGGCGGATCTTTAAATCAGCCCCAGCATTTT. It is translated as CASSIVGGSLNQPQHF.

The CDR3 nucleotides are TGTGCCAGTAGTAAGGGGGTCCTGGATACGCAGTATTTT. Amino acid sequence: CASSKGVLDTQYF. This chain links TRBV19 with TRBJ2-3; a possible D gene is TRBD1 (6 bases). Trimming took 4 bases from V and 6 from J, leaving 11 bases between them. The germline V gene encodes CDR1 LNHDA and CDR2 SQIVND (reference sequence). The CDR3 spans 13 residues.

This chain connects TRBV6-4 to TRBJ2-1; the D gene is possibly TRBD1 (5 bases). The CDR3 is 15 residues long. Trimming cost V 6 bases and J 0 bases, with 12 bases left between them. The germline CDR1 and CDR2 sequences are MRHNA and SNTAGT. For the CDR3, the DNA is TGTGCCAGCAGCAAAGACAGCAACTCCTACAATGAGCAGTTCTTC. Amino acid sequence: CASSKDSNSYNEQFF.

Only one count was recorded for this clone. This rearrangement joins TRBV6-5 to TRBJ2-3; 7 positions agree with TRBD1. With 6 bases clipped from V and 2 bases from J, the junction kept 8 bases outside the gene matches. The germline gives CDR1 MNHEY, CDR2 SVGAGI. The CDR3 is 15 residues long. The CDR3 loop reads CASRQGRTPTDTQYF. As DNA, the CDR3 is TGTGCCAGCAGACAGGGGAGAACCCCCACAGATACGCAGTATTTT.

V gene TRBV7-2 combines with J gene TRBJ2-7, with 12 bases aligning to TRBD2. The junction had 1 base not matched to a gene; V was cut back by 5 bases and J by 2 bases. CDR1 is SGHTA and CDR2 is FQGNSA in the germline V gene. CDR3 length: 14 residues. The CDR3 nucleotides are TGTGCCAGCAGCCCTAGCGGGAGGGCCTACGAGCAGTACTTC. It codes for CASSPSGRAYEQYF.

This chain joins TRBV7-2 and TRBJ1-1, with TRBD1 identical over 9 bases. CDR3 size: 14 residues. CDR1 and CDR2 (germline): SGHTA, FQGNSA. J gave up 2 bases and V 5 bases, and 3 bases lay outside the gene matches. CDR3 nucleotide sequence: TGTGCCAGCAGCCCACAGGGGGCAAACACTGAAGCTTTCTTT. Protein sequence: CASSPQGANTEAFF.

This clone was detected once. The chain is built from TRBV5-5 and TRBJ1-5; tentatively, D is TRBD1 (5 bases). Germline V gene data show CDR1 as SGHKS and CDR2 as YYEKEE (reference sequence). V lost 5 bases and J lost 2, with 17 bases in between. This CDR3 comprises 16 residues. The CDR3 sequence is CASSFQRGDGNQPQHF. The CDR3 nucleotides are TGTGCCAGCAGTTTTCAGCGGGGGGATGGCAATCAGCCCCAGCATTTT.

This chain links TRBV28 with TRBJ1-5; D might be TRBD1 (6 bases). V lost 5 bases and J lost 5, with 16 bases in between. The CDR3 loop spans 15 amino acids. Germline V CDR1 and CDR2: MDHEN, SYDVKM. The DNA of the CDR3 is TGTGCCAGCAGTCCTTCGGACAGATCATATCAGCCCCAGCATTTT. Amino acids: CASSPSDRSYQPQHF.

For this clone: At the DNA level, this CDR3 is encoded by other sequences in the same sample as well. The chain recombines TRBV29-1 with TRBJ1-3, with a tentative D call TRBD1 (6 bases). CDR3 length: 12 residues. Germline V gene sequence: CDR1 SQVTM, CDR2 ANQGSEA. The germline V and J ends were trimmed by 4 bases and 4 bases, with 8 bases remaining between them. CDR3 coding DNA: TGCAGCGTTGTAGACAGGGGAAACACCATATATTTT. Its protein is CSVVDRGNTIYF. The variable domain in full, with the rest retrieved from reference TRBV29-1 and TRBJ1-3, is SAVISQKPSRDICQRGTSLTIQCQVDSQVTMMFWYRQQPGQSLTLIATANQGSEATYESGFVIDKFPISRPNLTFSTLTVSNMSPEDSSIYLCSVVDRGNTIYFGEGSWLTVV.

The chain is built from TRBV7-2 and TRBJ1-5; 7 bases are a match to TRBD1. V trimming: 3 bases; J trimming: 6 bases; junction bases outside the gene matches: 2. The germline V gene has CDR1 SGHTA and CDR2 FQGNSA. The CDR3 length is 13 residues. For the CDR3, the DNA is TGTGCCAGCAGCTTCCAGGGGGGTCAGCCCCAGCATTTT. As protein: CASSFQGGQPQHF.

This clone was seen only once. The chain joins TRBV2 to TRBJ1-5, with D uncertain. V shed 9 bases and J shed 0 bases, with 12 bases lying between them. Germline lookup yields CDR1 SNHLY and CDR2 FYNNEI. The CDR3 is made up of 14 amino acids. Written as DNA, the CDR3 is TGTGCCAGTGAATCGGGGTATAGCAATCAGCCCCAGCATTTT. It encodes CASESGYSNQPQHF.

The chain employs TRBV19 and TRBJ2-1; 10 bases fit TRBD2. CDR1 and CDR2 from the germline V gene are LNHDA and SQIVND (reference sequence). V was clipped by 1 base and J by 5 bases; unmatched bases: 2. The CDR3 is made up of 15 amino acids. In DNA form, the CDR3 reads TGTGCCAGTAGTATAGGCCTAGCGGGAGACAATGAGCAGTTCTTC. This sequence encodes CASSIGLAGDNEQFF.